The 23 T cell receptor beta chains in this list originate from one sample, sequenced in a study of cytomegalovirus exposure and HLA in healthy donors. Amplification used 60 Vbeta primers and 13 Jbeta primers. TCRdb keeps only in-frame clones here, not all; method: immunoSEQ multiplex PCR. In the table there are roughly 150,000 clones, roughly 80% of which are singletons. Input material: PBMCs. The receptors originated from a man between 45 and 60 years old in good health and CMV-seropositive.

V and J are TRBV29-1 and TRBJ1-1; a possible D gene is TRBD1 (5 bases). This CDR3 comprises 12 residues. V lost 1 base to trimming and J lost 10 bases, with 13 bases between them. The germline gives CDR1 SQVTM, CDR2 ANQGSEA. This CDR3 reads CSVEVWDSGAFF. The CDR3 region has the DNA TGCAGCGTTGAAGTATGGGACTCGGGAGCTTTCTTT.

The rearrangement uses TRBV6-5 and TRBJ1-4; D gene uncertain. V was cut by 0 bases and J by 6 bases, with 8 bases left in between. In germline, CDR1 is MNHEY, CDR2 SVGAGI. The CDR3 covers 14 residues. The CDR3 sequence: CASSYSGRDEKLFF. The DNA for the CDR3 is TGTGCCAGCAGTTACTCAGGGAGGGATGAAAAACTGTTTTTT.

This clone has a single count. The rearrangement links TRBV9 to TRBJ1-4; 10 nucleotides line up with TRBD1. The CDR3 loop spans 16 amino acids. V lost 3 bases to trimming and J lost 5 bases; unmatched junction nucleotides: 7. CDR1 is SGDLS, CDR2 YYNGEE, per germline. The CDR3 DNA sequence: TGTGCCAGCAGCGCAGGGACAGGGGCTCGGAATGAAAAACTGTTTTTT. Amino acids: CASSAGTGARNEKLFF.

V gene TRBV6-1 combines with J gene TRBJ2-7, with a possible D match to TRBD2 (5 bases). The V gene lost 5 bases and the J gene lost 2 bases, with 13 bases spanning the gap. Germline CDR1 and CDR2: MNHNS and SASEGT. This CDR3 region has 14 residues. The CDR3 reads CASSPRDGAYEQYF. For the CDR3, the DNA is TGTGCCAGCAGTCCCCGCGACGGGGCCTACGAGCAGTACTTC.

V gene TRBV9 combines with J gene TRBJ2-3; no clear D gene. The germline V gene has CDR1 SGDLS and CDR2 YYNGEE. The CDR3 has 12 residues. V was trimmed by 0 bases and J by 6 bases, leaving 5 bases between them. This CDR3 reads CASSVDTDTQYF. Here the CDR3 DNA reads TGTGCCAGCAGCGTAGACACCGATACGCAGTATTTT.

The rearrangement links TRBV7-8 to TRBJ1-2, with D possibly TRBD1 on 6 matching bases. CDR1 and CDR2 from the germline V gene are SGHVS and FQNEAQ. The CDR3 spans 14 residues. The V end was cut by 1 base, the J end by 7 bases, with 13 bases between. DNA of the CDR3: TGTGCCAGCAGCTTAGTCTCCAGGGGCATTGGCTACACCTTC. This encodes CASSLVSRGIGYTF.

The J gene is TRBJ2-7, the V gene TRBV2, with 7 bases that match TRBD1. V shed 7 bases, J shed 1 base, and the junction held 4 bases outside the gene matches. The germline CDR1 and CDR2 sequences are SNHLY and FYNNEI. The CDR3 is 13 amino acids. The CDR3 protein is CASTLGQSYEQYF. In DNA, the CDR3 is TGTGCCAGCACACTGGGACAGTCCTACGAGCAGTACTTC.

The chain uses TRBV5-6 and TRBJ2-5; weak D call: TRBD1 (6 bases). The CDR3 has 14 residues. Trimming took off 4 bases at V and 2 bases at J, with 12 bases between the two ends. Germline values: CDR1 SGHDT, CDR2 YYEEEE. In nucleotides, the CDR3 is TGTGCCAGCAGCCGGCCAGGGGCTCAAGAGACCCAGTACTTC. Protein: CASSRPGAQETQYF. Based on the CDR3 plus reference TRBV5-6 and TRBJ2-5, the full variable domain is DAGVTQSPTHLIKTRGQQVTLRCSPKSGHDTVSWYQQALGQGPQFIFQYYEEEERQRGNFPDRFSGHQFPNYSSELNVNALLLGDSALYLCASSRPGAQETQYFGPGTRLLVL.

The J gene is TRBJ2-5, the V gene TRBV2; 7 bases line up with TRBD1. J gave up 5 bases and V 8 bases, and 8 bases lay outside the gene matches. The length of the CDR3 is 13 residues. Germline assignment: CDR1 SNHLY and CDR2 FYNNEI. The CDR3 DNA follows: TGTGCCAGCTGCGACAGGGCGGCGGAGACCCAGTACTTC. It encodes CASCDRAAETQYF.

The chain uses TRBV5-1 and TRBJ2-1; tentative D call: TRBD1 (6 bases). This CDR3 spans 17 amino acids. V was pared by 4 bases and J by 0 bases, with 17 bases between. Germline V CDR1 and CDR2: SGHRS, YFSETQ. DNA for the CDR3: TGCGCCAGCAGCCCCGGACAGCGATTAAGCTCCTACAATGAGCAGTTCTTC. The encoded protein is CASSPGQRLSSYNEQFF.

The chain recombines TRBV5-4 with TRBJ1-3; TRBD1 is a possible D gene (6 bases). CDR1 is SGHNT and CDR2 is YYREEE in the germline V gene (reference sequence). V gave up 4 bases and J gave up 4 bases, with 9 bases separating them. CDR3 length: 13 amino acids. The CDR3 spells CASSLDRGNTIYF. CDR3 nucleotide sequence: TGTGCCAGCAGCCTTGACAGGGGAAACACCATATATTTT.

The rearrangement uses TRBV25-1 and TRBJ2-3; 9 bases are a match to TRBD2. The ends lost 3 bases at V and 4 bases at J; junction bases unmatched: 5. The CDR3 spans 15 residues. Per germline, CDR1 MGHDK and CDR2 SYGVNS. CDR3 DNA sequence: TGTGCCAGCAGTGACCCTAGCGGGATGGCAGATACGCAGTATTTT. Its protein is CASSDPSGMADTQYF.

This sequence joins TRBV2 and TRBJ1-2, with 8 bases that match TRBD1. CDR3 length equals 12 residues. The V and J ends lost 4 bases and 8 bases, in that order; junction bases with no gene match: 3. Germline V gene sequence: CDR1 SNHLY, CDR2 FYNNEI. The CDR3: CASSATGDGYTF. For the CDR3, the DNA is TGTGCCAGCAGTGCGACAGGGGACGGCTACACCTTC. Based on the CDR3 plus reference TRBV2 and TRBJ1-2, the full variable domain is EPEVTQTPSHQVTQMGQEVILRCVPISNHLYFYWYRQILGQKVEFLVSFYNNEISEKSEIFDDQFSVERPDGSNFTLKIRSTKLEDSAMYFCASSATGDGYTFGSGTRLTVV.

V and J are TRBV5-1 and TRBJ1-2; possible D gene TRBD1, 6 bases. There are 14 residues in the CDR3. Germline V gene data show CDR1 as SGHRS and CDR2 as YFSETQ. The V end was cut by 0 bases, the J end by 8 bases, with 14 bases between. The CDR3 region has the DNA TGCGCCAGCAGCTTGGCGGACAGTCGGGCGGGCTACACCTTC. It yields the protein CASSLADSRAGYTF.

The chain couples TRBV5-4 to TRBJ1-6; TRBD1 matches at 7 bases. The CDR3 length is 17 residues. Trimming at V came to 4 bases and at J to 0 bases, leaving 7 bases not matched to a gene. Germline V gene data show CDR1 as SGHNT and CDR2 as YYREEE (reference sequence). In DNA form, the CDR3 reads TGTGCCAGCAGCCCTCGGGACAGAAGCTCCTATAATTCACCCCTCCACTTT. This translates into CASSPRDRSSYNSPLHF.

This clone was counted once. This rearrangement joins TRBV30 to TRBJ1-1; 10 bases line up with TRBD1. This CDR3 region has 15 residues. Germline CDR1 GTSNPN, CDR2 SVGIG (reference sequence). Trimming cost V 2 bases and J 9 bases; bases outside gene matches: 12. CDR3 nucleotide sequence: TGTGCCTGGAGTTCTCCCGGGACAGGGGCCTTTCAAGCTTTCTTT. It is translated as CAWSSPGTGAFQAFF.

The gene calls are TRBV4-2 and TRBJ1-2; D gene ambiguous. Germline assignment: CDR1 LGHNA and CDR2 YNFKEQ. The CDR3 is 16 amino acids. Between the trimmed V and J ends, which lost 0 bases and 3 bases, there was a span of 14 bases. The CDR3, as DNA: TGTGCCAGCAGCCAAGATGTTCTCCCGGGAGACTATGGCTACACCTTC. Translation: CASSQDVLPGDYGYTF.

V and J are TRBV6-5 and TRBJ2-7, with 13 bases fitting TRBD2. Germline V gene lookup returns CDR1 MNHEY and CDR2 SVGAGI. J lost 4 bases, V lost 4 bases, and 7 bases had no gene match. The CDR3 length is 16 residues. CDR3 sequence (DNA): TGTGCCAGCAGTTTACGACTAGCGGGAGGTCCGTACGAGCAGTACTTC. Amino acids: CASSLRLAGGPYEQYF.

Here the CDR3 reads CASIPGQAGNTIYF. Here the CDR3 DNA reads TGTGCCAGTATTCCCGGACAGGCTGGAAACACCATATATTTT. The J gene is TRBJ1-3, the V gene TRBV19, with 7 bases identical to TRBD1. This CDR3 has 14 amino acids. Germline trimming cut 7 bases from V and 2 bases from J; bases unmatched to any gene: 5. CDR1 LNHDA and CDR2 SQIVND come from the germline V gene (reference sequence). The full variable domain, its missing parts supplied by reference TRBV19 and TRBJ1-3, is DGGITQSPKYLFRKEGQNVTLSCEQNLNHDAMYWYRQDPGQGLRLIYYSQIVNDFQKGDIAEGYSVSREKKESFPLTVTSAQKNPTAFYLCASIPGQAGNTIYFGEGSWLTVV.

This clone was found a few times. The chain links TRBV2 to TRBJ2-7, with 12 bases matching TRBD2. Germline loops: CDR1 SNHLY, CDR2 FYNNEI. The CDR3 is 17 residues long. V lost 8 bases, J lost 2 bases, and 13 bases stayed unmatched. In DNA form, the CDR3 reads TGTGCCAGCCGCCGGGGGGCACTAGCGGGGGGTACCTACGAGCAGTACTTC. This translates into CASRRGALAGGTYEQYF.

The chain combines TRBV4-2 with TRBJ1-2; 7 bases match TRBD1. The CDR3 covers 15 residues. V gave up 1 base and J gave up 1 base; unmatched junction bases: 3. The germline CDR1 and CDR2 sequences are LGHNA and YNFKEQ. CDR3 loop: CASSQAQGVNYGYTF. CDR3 DNA: TGTGCCAGCAGCCAAGCCCAGGGGGTTAACTATGGCTACACCTTC.

This clone was recorded a few times. The chain joins TRBV28 to TRBJ2-5; 8 bases agree with TRBD1. This CDR3 is 16 amino acids long. Germline-derived CDR1 and CDR2 are MDHEN and SYDVKM. The ends lost 3 bases at V and 5 bases at J; junction bases unmatched: 11. CDR3 sequence reads: CASSLGSQGDRETQYF. CDR3 in DNA: TGTGCCAGCAGTTTGGGGTCACAGGGGGATAGGGAGACCCAGTACTTC.

V usage is TRBV28 and J usage is TRBJ1-5; TRBD1 might be the D (5 bases). The CDR3 consists of 15 residues. Germline V lookup: CDR1 MDHEN, CDR2 SYDVKM. The V and J ends lost 5 bases and 3 bases respectively, with 14 bases between them. CDR3 DNA: TGTGCCAGCAGTGAGGCGGCAGGGCTCAATCAGCCCCAGCATTTT. Protein sequence: CASSEAAGLNQPQHF.